Listed below are T cell receptor beta chains from one sample, sequenced in a study of blood T cells in healthy people across ages. MiXCR, applied by TCRdb to the 5' RACE reads, yields one record per CDR3 protein. This sample has 1.5 million to 2 million distinct CDR3 sequences; around half occur once, and the top ten carry roughly 2.1%. The sample taken for sequencing was blood. These receptors all stem from a woman aged 40 to 50 in good health. The CDR3 runs from the conserved cysteine through the conserved F or W. Each record gives: V gene, J gene, D gene, CDR3 length, clone size, CDR3 protein, CDR3 DNA. D genes are given only for firm matches. The size entry is marked missing in some rows and otherwise reads once, few, many or a size class.

v_call: TRBV6-6
j_call: TRBJ2-5
d_call: -
cdr3_length: 13
clone_size: -
cdr3_aa: CASRGRDQETQYF
cdr3_nt: TGTGCCAGCAGGGGACGGGACCAAGAGACCCAGTACTTC

v_call: TRBV3-1
j_call: TRBJ1-2
d_call: TRBD1
cdr3_length: 14
clone_size: -
cdr3_aa: CASSQDRGSGGYTF
cdr3_nt: TGTGCCAGCAGCCAAGACAGGGGGAGCGGCGGCTACACCTTC

v_call: TRBV12-3/TRBV12-4
j_call: TRBJ2-1
d_call: TRBD1
cdr3_length: 13
clone_size: few
cdr3_aa: CASCGTVSGEQFF
cdr3_nt: TGTGCCAGCTGTGGGACAGTTAGTGGTGAGCAGTTCTTC

v_call: TRBV27
j_call: TRBJ2-7
d_call: -
cdr3_length: 14
clone_size: -
cdr3_aa: CASRATTGYNEQYF
cdr3_nt: TGTGCCAGCAGAGCCACGACAGGCTACAATGAGCAGTACTTC

v_call: TRBV5-6
j_call: TRBJ2-1
d_call: TRBD2
cdr3_length: 13
clone_size: few
cdr3_aa: CASSTLAGNEQFF
cdr3_nt: TGTGCCAGCAGCACGCTAGCGGGTAATGAGCAGTTCTTC

v_call: TRBV7-3
j_call: TRBJ2-5
d_call: -
cdr3_length: 16
clone_size: -
cdr3_aa: CASSLGSQAPQETQYF
cdr3_nt: TGTGCCAGCAGCTTAGGTTCCCAGGCGCCTCAAGAGACCCAGTACTTC

v_call: TRBV7-2
j_call: TRBJ2-4
d_call: -
cdr3_length: 17
clone_size: -
cdr3_aa: CASSPQGTLIAKNIQYF
cdr3_nt: TGTGCCAGCAGCCCCCAGGGGACTCTGATAGCCAAAAACATTCAGTACTTC

v_call: TRBV25-1
j_call: TRBJ1-2
d_call: -
cdr3_length: 13
clone_size: -
cdr3_aa: CASSENGDYGYTF
cdr3_nt: TGTGCCAGCAGTGAAAACGGGGACTATGGCTACACCTTC

v_call: TRBV6-2/TRBV6-3
j_call: TRBJ2-7
d_call: TRBD1
cdr3_length: 14
clone_size: few
cdr3_aa: CASSDNDRVYEQYF
cdr3_nt: TGTGCCAGCAGCGACAATGACAGGGTCTACGAGCAGTACTTC

v_call: TRBV12-3/TRBV12-4
j_call: TRBJ1-5
d_call: TRBD1
cdr3_length: 15
clone_size: -
cdr3_aa: CASIRTGSLNQPQHF
cdr3_nt: TGTGCCAGCATTCGGACAGGATCCTTAAATCAGCCCCAGCATTTT

v_call: TRBV4-1
j_call: TRBJ2-5
d_call: TRBD2
cdr3_length: 19
clone_size: -
cdr3_aa: CASSQDPTGLAGGLETQYF
cdr3_nt: TGCGCCAGCAGCCAAGATCCGACAGGACTAGCGGGGGGGCTGGAGACCCAGTACTTC

v_call: TRBV9
j_call: TRBJ1-2
d_call: -
cdr3_length: 12
clone_size: -
cdr3_aa: CASSVGLYGYTF
cdr3_nt: TGTGCCAGCAGCGTAGGACTCTATGGCTACACCTTC

v_call: TRBV20-1
j_call: TRBJ2-7
d_call: -
cdr3_length: 12
clone_size: few
cdr3_aa: CSASTGDYEQYF
cdr3_nt: TGCAGTGCTAGTACAGGTGACTACGAGCAGTACTTC

v_call: TRBV12-3/TRBV12-4
j_call: TRBJ2-6
d_call: -
cdr3_length: 19
clone_size: few
cdr3_aa: CASSGGTGDRGSGANVLTF
cdr3_nt: TGTGCCAGCAGTGGTGGAACAGGTGATAGGGGTTCTGGGGCCAACGTCCTGACTTTC

v_call: TRBV4-3
j_call: TRBJ2-3
d_call: TRBD1
cdr3_length: 17
clone_size: -
cdr3_aa: CASSQDWRQGGTDTQYF
cdr3_nt: TGCGCCAGCAGCCAAGATTGGAGACAGGGCGGCACAGATACGCAGTATTTT

v_call: TRBV6-2/TRBV6-3
j_call: TRBJ1-4
d_call: -
cdr3_length: 14
clone_size: -
cdr3_aa: CASSSHGADEKLFF
cdr3_nt: TGTGCCAGCAGTTCCCACGGGGCAGATGAAAAACTGTTTTTT

v_call: TRBV5-1
j_call: TRBJ2-1
d_call: TRBD1
cdr3_length: 17
clone_size: -
cdr3_aa: CASSETLGQANYNEQFF
cdr3_nt: TGCGCCAGCAGCGAGACACTGGGACAGGCGAACTACAATGAGCAGTTCTTC

v_call: TRBV6-1
j_call: TRBJ2-3
d_call: -
cdr3_length: 15
clone_size: once
cdr3_aa: CASSVESPGTDTQYF
cdr3_nt: TGTGCCAGCAGTGTAGAAAGCCCGGGCACAGATACGCAGTATTTT

v_call: TRBV7-8
j_call: TRBJ2-3
d_call: -
cdr3_length: 15
clone_size: -
cdr3_aa: CASSPRPKASDTQYF
cdr3_nt: TGTGCCAGCAGCCCCCGGCCCAAGGCTTCAGATACGCAGTATTTT

v_call: TRBV7-2
j_call: TRBJ1-2
d_call: -
cdr3_length: 16
clone_size: -
cdr3_aa: CASSLARKGGGYGYTF
cdr3_nt: TGTGCCAGCAGCTTAGCGCGAAAGGGAGGGGGCTATGGCTACACCTTC

v_call: TRBV2
j_call: TRBJ2-1
d_call: -
cdr3_length: 18
clone_size: few
cdr3_aa: CASRTNPGLSSYYNEQFF
cdr3_nt: TGTGCCAGCAGGACGAACCCGGGACTGTCAAGTTACTACAATGAGCAGTTCTTC

v_call: TRBV9
j_call: TRBJ2-3
d_call: -
cdr3_length: 15
clone_size: few
cdr3_aa: CASSVAGLKGDTQYF
cdr3_nt: TGTGCCAGCAGCGTAGCGGGTCTCAAGGGGGATACGCAGTATTTT

v_call: TRBV7-2
j_call: TRBJ2-3
d_call: TRBD2
cdr3_length: 15
clone_size: few
cdr3_aa: CASSAGGPGTDTQYF
cdr3_nt: TGTGCCAGCAGTGCGGGGGGGCCGGGGACAGATACGCAGTATTTT

v_call: TRBV5-1
j_call: TRBJ1-1
d_call: -
cdr3_length: 18
clone_size: -
cdr3_aa: CASSLEDRRVVTNTEAFF
cdr3_nt: TGCGCCAGCAGCTTGGAAGATAGGCGTGTTGTGACGAACACTGAAGCTTTCTTT

v_call: TRBV12-3/TRBV12-4
j_call: TRBJ2-2
d_call: TRBD1
cdr3_length: 15
clone_size: once
cdr3_aa: CASSRTGPNTGELFF
cdr3_nt: TGTGCCAGCAGCCGGACAGGGCCGAACACCGGGGAGCTGTTTTTT

v_call: TRBV10-2
j_call: TRBJ2-7
d_call: -
cdr3_length: 15
clone_size: -
cdr3_aa: CASSSGLPPSYEQYF
cdr3_nt: TGCGCCAGCAGCTCGGGACTCCCGCCCTCCTACGAGCAGTACTTC

v_call: TRBV6-6
j_call: TRBJ1-1
d_call: TRBD1
cdr3_length: 16
clone_size: few
cdr3_aa: CATLTGGPGGGTEAFF
cdr3_nt: TGTGCCACCCTGACAGGGGGCCCAGGCGGAGGCACTGAAGCTTTCTTT

v_call: TRBV29-1
j_call: TRBJ2-3
d_call: TRBD1
cdr3_length: 14
clone_size: -
cdr3_aa: CSVMQGAGTDTQYF
cdr3_nt: TGCAGCGTGATGCAGGGGGCTGGCACAGATACGCAGTATTTT

v_call: TRBV15
j_call: TRBJ1-4
d_call: TRBD1
cdr3_length: 16
clone_size: -
cdr3_aa: CATSRDRDRGDEKLFF
cdr3_nt: TGTGCCACCAGCAGGGATAGGGACAGGGGTGATGAAAAACTGTTTTTT

v_call: TRBV5-1
j_call: TRBJ2-1
d_call: -
cdr3_length: 15
clone_size: once
cdr3_aa: CASRPVGGSYKEQFF
cdr3_nt: TGCGCCAGCAGACCAGTTGGGGGGTCCTACAAGGAGCAGTTCTTC

v_call: TRBV6-1
j_call: TRBJ2-3
d_call: -
cdr3_length: 16
clone_size: -
cdr3_aa: CASGRGPVGPTDTQYF
cdr3_nt: TGTGCCAGTGGCCGAGGACCCGTAGGACCTACAGATACGCAGTATTTT

v_call: TRBV5-1
j_call: TRBJ2-7
d_call: -
cdr3_length: 15
clone_size: -
cdr3_aa: CASSLGRGPGDEQYF
cdr3_nt: TGCGCCAGCAGCTTGGGGCGGGGGCCAGGCGATGAGCAGTACTTC

v_call: TRBV12-3/TRBV12-4
j_call: TRBJ2-3
d_call: TRBD2
cdr3_length: 17
clone_size: -
cdr3_aa: CASSSHTSGGVTDTQYF
cdr3_nt: TGTGCCAGCAGTTCCCACACCAGCGGGGGAGTCACAGATACGCAGTATTTT

v_call: TRBV4-1
j_call: TRBJ2-7
d_call: TRBD2
cdr3_length: 17
clone_size: -
cdr3_aa: CASSQDPIAGALYEQYF
cdr3_nt: TGCGCCAGCAGCCAAGACCCGATAGCGGGGGCCCTTTACGAGCAGTACTTC

v_call: TRBV28
j_call: TRBJ1-2
d_call: -
cdr3_length: 13
clone_size: -
cdr3_aa: CASSFRGRRNLTF
cdr3_nt: TGTGCCAGCAGTTTTAGGGGCAGGCGGAACCTCACCTTC

v_call: TRBV24-1
j_call: TRBJ2-3
d_call: -
cdr3_length: 15
clone_size: few
cdr3_aa: CATSDFTELRDTQYF
cdr3_nt: TGTGCCACCAGTGATTTCACCGAACTCCGAGATACGCAGTATTTT

v_call: TRBV7-2
j_call: TRBJ1-2
d_call: -
cdr3_length: 13
clone_size: few
cdr3_aa: CASSLALFYGYTF
cdr3_nt: TGTGCCAGCAGCTTAGCGCTATTCTACGGCTACACCTTC

v_call: TRBV28
j_call: TRBJ2-1
d_call: TRBD2
cdr3_length: 17
clone_size: -
cdr3_aa: CASSLLAPGLAHFGQFF
cdr3_nt: TGTGCCAGCAGTTTATTGGCACCGGGACTAGCGCATTTCGGGCAGTTCTTC

v_call: TRBV6-5
j_call: TRBJ2-7
d_call: -
cdr3_length: 14
clone_size: -
cdr3_aa: CASKRQDKFHEQYF
cdr3_nt: TGTGCCAGCAAAAGACAGGATAAATTCCACGAGCAGTACTTC

v_call: TRBV9
j_call: TRBJ2-7
d_call: TRBD1
cdr3_length: 16
clone_size: -
cdr3_aa: CASSVDPGQGSHEQYF
cdr3_nt: TGTGCCAGCAGCGTAGACCCGGGACAGGGTTCCCACGAGCAGTACTTC

v_call: TRBV12-3/TRBV12-4
j_call: TRBJ1-2
d_call: -
cdr3_length: 13
clone_size: -
cdr3_aa: CASRGRTNYGYTF
cdr3_nt: TGTGCCAGCAGGGGACGGACCAACTATGGCTACACCTTC

v_call: TRBV20-1
j_call: TRBJ2-1
d_call: -
cdr3_length: 18
clone_size: -
cdr3_aa: CSARDPPRAGSSYNEQFF
cdr3_nt: TGCAGTGCTAGAGACCCCCCTCGGGCTGGTAGCTCCTACAATGAGCAGTTCTTC

v_call: TRBV6-2/TRBV6-3
j_call: TRBJ2-1
d_call: TRBD2
cdr3_length: 17
clone_size: few
cdr3_aa: CASSPEQRGTLWNEQFF
cdr3_nt: TGTGCCAGCAGTCCCGAACAGCGGGGAACCCTTTGGAATGAGCAGTTCTTC

v_call: TRBV20-1
j_call: TRBJ1-6
d_call: TRBD1
cdr3_length: 14
clone_size: -
cdr3_aa: CSAGQGAKNSPLHF
cdr3_nt: TGCAGTGCTGGACAGGGGGCAAAGAATTCACCCCTCCACTTT

v_call: TRBV20-1
j_call: TRBJ2-5
d_call: -
cdr3_length: 14
clone_size: few
cdr3_aa: CSARGPTSQETQYF
cdr3_nt: TGCAGTGCTAGAGGCCCTACCTCGCAAGAGACCCAGTACTTC

v_call: TRBV28
j_call: TRBJ2-6
d_call: -
cdr3_length: 16
clone_size: -
cdr3_aa: CASSEGGNSGANVLTF
cdr3_nt: TGTGCCAGCAGTGAGGGCGGGAACTCTGGGGCCAACGTCCTGACTTTC

v_call: TRBV29-1
j_call: TRBJ2-7
d_call: -
cdr3_length: 10
clone_size: few
cdr3_aa: CSVRTGEQYF
cdr3_nt: TGCAGCGTTCGAACAGGCGAGCAGTACTTC

v_call: TRBV7-6
j_call: TRBJ1-2
d_call: TRBD1
cdr3_length: 16
clone_size: once
cdr3_aa: CASSRLGTAENYGYTF
cdr3_nt: TGTGCCAGCAGCAGACTCGGGACAGCAGAGAACTATGGCTACACCTTC

v_call: TRBV6-5
j_call: TRBJ2-5
d_call: -
cdr3_length: 13
clone_size: -
cdr3_aa: CASSYIRGNEQYF
cdr3_nt: TGTGCCAGCAGTTACATCAGGGGCAATGAGCAGTACTTC

v_call: TRBV20-1
j_call: TRBJ2-3
d_call: -
cdr3_length: 16
clone_size: -
cdr3_aa: CSASDPHRVGTDTQYF
cdr3_nt: TGCAGTGCTAGTGATCCTCATAGGGTGGGGACAGATACGCAGTATTTT